These T cell receptor beta chains were read from a single sample in a study of T cells in Graves' hyperthyroidism and ophthalmopathy. TCRdb analysed the multiplex PCR reads with MiXCR anew, one entry per CDR3 protein. The table includes 450,000 to 650,000 distinct CDR3 sequences, roughly 20% detected once. What was sequenced was blood. The receptors were gathered from a man in his late teens or twenties with Graves' hyperthyroidism. The CDR3 runs from the conserved cysteine through the conserved F or W. Each record gives: V gene, J gene, CDR3 protein.

V: TRBV7-6; J: TRBJ2-5; CDR3: CASSNTGPEETQYF
V: TRBV11-2; J: TRBJ2-6; CDR3: CASSLNSGSGANVLTF
V: TRBV4-1; J: TRBJ2-7; CDR3: CASSQDLRAGGYEQYF
V: TRBV28; J: TRBJ1-3; CDR3: CASRSQGVWRGSGNTIYF
V: TRBV7-2; J: TRBJ1-3; CDR3: CASSLGQGAGNTIYF
V: TRBV30; J: TRBJ1-3; CDR3: CAWQHPDNSGNTIYF
V: TRBV10-3; J: TRBJ2-5; CDR3: CAIARLAGETQYF
V: TRBV12-3/TRBV12-4; J: TRBJ2-6; CDR3: CASSTGGIFSGANVLTF
V: TRBV29-1; J: TRBJ2-7; CDR3: CSVETLSRASSYEQYF
V: TRBV20-1; J: TRBJ2-5; CDR3: CSATHARTQYF
V: TRBV6-1; J: TRBJ2-7; CDR3: CASSETLIFYEQYF
V: TRBV5-6; J: TRBJ2-7; CDR3: CASSLTRPYEQYF
V: TRBV10-2; J: TRBJ1-1; CDR3: CASSHGTEAFF
V: TRBV24-1; J: TRBJ1-1; CDR3: CATSDPLQGWGAFF
V: TRBV28; J: TRBJ2-7; CDR3: CASETPFSYEQYF
V: TRBV28; J: TRBJ1-1; CDR3: CASSLGTWSGGRVTEAFF
V: TRBV28; J: TRBJ2-7; CDR3: CASSLRSGDFHEQYF
V: TRBV2; J: TRBJ1-1; CDR3: CASRGGGALNTEAFF
V: TRBV2; J: TRBJ1-5; CDR3: CASSEESSNQPQHF
V: TRBV11-2; J: TRBJ2-5; CDR3: CASTVDRGETQYF
V: TRBV6-1; J: TRBJ1-3; CDR3: CASSENGKGLVISGNTIYF
V: TRBV5-1; J: TRBJ2-6; CDR3: CASSFLRNSGANVLTF
V: TRBV12-3/TRBV12-4; J: TRBJ2-4; CDR3: CASSSFGTAKNIQYF
V: TRBV28; J: TRBJ1-5; CDR3: CASTRGGQGVKPQHF
V: TRBV6-4; J: TRBJ1-3; CDR3: CASSALDRTISGNTIYF
V: TRBV6-2/TRBV6-3; J: TRBJ2-7; CDR3: CASREWGSSSYEQYF
V: TRBV11-1; J: TRBJ2-5; CDR3: CASGPDRGWETQYF
V: TRBV12-3/TRBV12-4; J: TRBJ2-7; CDR3: CASAIGRSSSYEQYF
V: TRBV10-3; J: TRBJ1-2; CDR3: CAISAVAGDYGYTF
V: TRBV6-5; J: TRBJ1-1; CDR3: CASSRGQGAKAFF
V: TRBV4-1; J: TRBJ2-2; CDR3: CASSRVWGGNAGELFF
V: TRBV28; J: TRBJ1-1; CDR3: CASSWRGRWTEAFF